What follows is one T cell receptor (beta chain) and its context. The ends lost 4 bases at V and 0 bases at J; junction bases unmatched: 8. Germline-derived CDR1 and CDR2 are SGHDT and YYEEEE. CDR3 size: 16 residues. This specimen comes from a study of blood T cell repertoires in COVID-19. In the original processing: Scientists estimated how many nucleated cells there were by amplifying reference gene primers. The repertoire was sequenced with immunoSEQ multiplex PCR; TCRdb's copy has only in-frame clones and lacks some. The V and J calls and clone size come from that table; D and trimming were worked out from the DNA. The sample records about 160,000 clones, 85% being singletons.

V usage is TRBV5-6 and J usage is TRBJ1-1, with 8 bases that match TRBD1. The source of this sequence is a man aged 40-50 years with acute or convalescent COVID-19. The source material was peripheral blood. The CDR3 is CASSTTGEGVNTEAFF. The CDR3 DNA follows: TGTGCCAGCAGCACGACAGGGGAGGGAGTGAACACTGAAGCTTTCTTT.